This T cell receptor (beta chain) was documented in a study of a mutant IDH1 vaccine in newly diagnosed glioma. Study-level information: Vaccinations were initiated 4-6 weeks following radiotherapy alone, or were given together with temozolomide cycles.

Overall study findings and caveats: Vaccine-induced immune responses occurred in roughly 93% of patients. Seemingly, pseudoprogression had no relation to changes in the top peripheral T cell clonotypes.

Indicated time point: week 11, during vaccination. Every single dose of the vaccine, 300 ug of mutant IDH1 20-mer peptide, came with topical imiquimod. As regards this clone: Its specificity is not known.

Germline CDR1 and CDR2: MDHEN and SYDVKM. The V and J ends lost 2 bases and 5 bases respectively, with 14 bases between them. This CDR3 contains 15 residues. Using immunoSEQ multiplex PCR, the repertoire was profiled, and TCRdb retains in-frame clones only, with some absent. There are tens of thousands of clones in the sample; over 70% occur only once, and about 6% lies in the top ten. The clonotype originates from a man aged 50 to 59 with glioma. Here the sequenced sample was PBMCs, taken from a glioma patient whose treatment included an IDH1 peptide vaccine. V gene TRBV28 combines with J gene TRBJ2-3; D is possibly TRBD1 (6 bases). For the CDR3, the DNA is TGTGCCAGCAGTTTAGGGGGCTCGGGGAAAGATACGCAGTATTTT. Amino acids: CASSLGGSGKDTQYF.